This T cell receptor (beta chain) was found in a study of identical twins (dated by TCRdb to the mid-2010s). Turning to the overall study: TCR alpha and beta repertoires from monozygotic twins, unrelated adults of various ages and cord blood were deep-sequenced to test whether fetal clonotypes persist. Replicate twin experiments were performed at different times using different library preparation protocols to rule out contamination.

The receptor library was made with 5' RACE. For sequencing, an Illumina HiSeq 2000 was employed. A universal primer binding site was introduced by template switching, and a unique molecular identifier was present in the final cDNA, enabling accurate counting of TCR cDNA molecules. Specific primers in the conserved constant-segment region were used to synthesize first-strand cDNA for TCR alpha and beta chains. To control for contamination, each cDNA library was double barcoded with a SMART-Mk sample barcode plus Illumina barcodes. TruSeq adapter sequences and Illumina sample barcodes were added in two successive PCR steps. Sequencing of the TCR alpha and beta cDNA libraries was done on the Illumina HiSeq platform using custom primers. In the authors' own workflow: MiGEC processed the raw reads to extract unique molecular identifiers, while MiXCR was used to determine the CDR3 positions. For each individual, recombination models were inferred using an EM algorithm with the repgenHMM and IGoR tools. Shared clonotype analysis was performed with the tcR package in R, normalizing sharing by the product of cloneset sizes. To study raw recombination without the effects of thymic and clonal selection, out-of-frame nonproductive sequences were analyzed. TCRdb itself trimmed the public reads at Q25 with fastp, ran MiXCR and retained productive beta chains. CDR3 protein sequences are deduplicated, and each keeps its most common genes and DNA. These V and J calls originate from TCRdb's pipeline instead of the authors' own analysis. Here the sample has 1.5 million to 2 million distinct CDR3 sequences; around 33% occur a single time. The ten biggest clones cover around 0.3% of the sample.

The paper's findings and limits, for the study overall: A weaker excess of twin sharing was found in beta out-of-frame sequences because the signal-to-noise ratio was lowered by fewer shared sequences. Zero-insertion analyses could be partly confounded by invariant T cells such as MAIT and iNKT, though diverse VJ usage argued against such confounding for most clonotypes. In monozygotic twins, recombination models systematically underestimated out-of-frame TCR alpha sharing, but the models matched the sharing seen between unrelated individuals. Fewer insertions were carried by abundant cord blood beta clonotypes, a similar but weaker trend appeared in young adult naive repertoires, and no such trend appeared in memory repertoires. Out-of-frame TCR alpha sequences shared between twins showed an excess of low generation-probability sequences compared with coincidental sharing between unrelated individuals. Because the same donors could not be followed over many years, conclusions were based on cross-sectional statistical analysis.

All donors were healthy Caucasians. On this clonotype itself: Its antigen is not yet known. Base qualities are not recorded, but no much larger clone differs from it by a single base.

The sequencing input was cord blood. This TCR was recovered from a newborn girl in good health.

The CDR3 has the sequence CASIQLGANSPLHF. The DNA sequence reads TGTGCCAGCATCCAGCTAGGGGCGAATTCACCCCTCCACTTT. The chain employs TRBV28 and TRBJ1-6; TRBD1 might be the D gene, on 5 matching bases. V and J lose 7 bases and 7 bases, and a span of 14 bases separates them. From the cysteine up to the phenylalanine, the CDR3 has a length of 14 residues. Just the 42-base CDR3 DNA is kept, in frame starting at base 1. The CDR1 and CDR2 encoded by the germline V gene are MDHEN and SYDVKM.